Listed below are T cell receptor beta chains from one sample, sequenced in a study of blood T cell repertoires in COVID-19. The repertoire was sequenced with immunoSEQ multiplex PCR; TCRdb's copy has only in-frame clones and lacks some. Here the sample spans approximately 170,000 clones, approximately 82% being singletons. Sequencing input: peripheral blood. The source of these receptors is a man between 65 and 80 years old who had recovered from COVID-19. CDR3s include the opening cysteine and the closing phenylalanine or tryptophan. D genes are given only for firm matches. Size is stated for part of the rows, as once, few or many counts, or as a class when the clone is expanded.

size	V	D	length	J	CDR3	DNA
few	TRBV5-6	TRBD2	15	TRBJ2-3	CASSSAGVSTDTQYF	TGTGCCAGCAGCTCAGCGGGAGTAAGCACAGATACGCAGTATTTT
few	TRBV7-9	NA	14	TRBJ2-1	CASSLPRQRNEQFF	TGTGCCAGCAGCTTACCGAGACAAAGAAATGAGCAGTTCTTC
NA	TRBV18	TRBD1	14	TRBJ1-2	CASSPTGTGGGYTF	TGTGCCAGCTCACCAACCGGGACAGGGGGCGGCTACACCTTC
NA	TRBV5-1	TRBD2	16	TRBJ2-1	CASSLALAGNYNEQFF	TGCGCCAGCAGCTTGGCCCTAGCGGGGAACTACAATGAGCAGTTCTTC
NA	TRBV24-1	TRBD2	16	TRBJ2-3	CATSDFRTGGTDTQYF	TGTGCCACCAGTGATTTTAGAACGGGAGGGACAGATACGCAGTATTTT
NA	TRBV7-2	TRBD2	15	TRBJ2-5	CASSFRLAESETQYF	TGTGCCAGCAGTTTTCGACTAGCGGAGTCAGAGACCCAGTACTTC
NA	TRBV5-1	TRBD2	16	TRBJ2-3	CASSQGLAGSGDTQYF	TGCGCCAGCAGCCAAGGACTAGCGGGATCCGGTGATACGCAGTATTTT
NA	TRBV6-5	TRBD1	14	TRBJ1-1	CASSLDRGGTEAFF	TGTGCCAGCAGTTTGGACAGGGGAGGCACTGAAGCTTTCTTT
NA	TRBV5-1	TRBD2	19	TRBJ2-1	CASSPGLAGGRYGYNEQFF	TGCGCCAGCAGCCCGGGACTAGCGGGAGGGCGGTACGGCTACAATGAGCAGTTCTTC
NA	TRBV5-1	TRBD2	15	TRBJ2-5	CASRRTSGLQETQYF	TGCGCCAGCAGGCGGACTAGCGGCCTCCAAGAGACCCAGTACTTC
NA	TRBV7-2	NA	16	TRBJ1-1	CASSLGSRQGPTEAFF	TGTGCCAGCAGCTTAGGGTCCCGGCAGGGTCCAACTGAAGCTTTCTTT
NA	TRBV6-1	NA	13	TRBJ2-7	CASSEMTVAAQYF	TGTGCCAGCAGTGAAATGACAGTAGCAGCGCAGTACTTC